This T cell receptor beta chain derives from a study of Graves' ophthalmopathy and Graves' hyperthyroidism. RNA transcripts yielded amplified TCR beta CDR3 regions. RT-PCR with HTBI primers came first, then second-round multiplex PCR. Each CDR3 protein is one row after TCRdb ran MiXCR on the multiplex PCR reads. The profile shows approximately 700,000 distinct CDR3 sequences, roughly 40% of them singletons. As concerns this clonotype: A much more abundant neighbour one base away suggests this may be a read error.

The CDR3 is made up of 17 amino acids. Germline V gives CDR1 SNHLY, CDR2 FYNNEI. The V and J ends lost 5 bases and 4 bases, in that order; junction bases with no gene match: 11. The chain recombines TRBV2 with TRBJ1-6; the match to TRBD1 covers 7 bases. The receptor was derived from an adult man with Graves' ophthalmopathy. The sample consisted of peripheral blood. The CDR3 nucleotides read TGTGCCAGCAGTTCGATGGGCCTGGGACAGTATAATTCACCCCTCCACTTT. It specifies CASSSMGLGQYNSPLHF.